This entry is about one TCR beta chain. Trimming took 5 bases from V and 2 from J, leaving 15 bases between them. Germline values: CDR1 MNHEY, CDR2 SVGAGI. The CDR3 spans 15 residues. This sample stems from a study of blood T cells in healthy people across ages. Sample-barcoded 5' priming and a J-beta primer mix drove a second PCR of roughly 6 to 12 cycles. Each CDR3 protein is one row after TCRdb ran MiXCR on the 5' RACE reads. Among 1.5 million to 2 million distinct CDR3 sequences listed, approximately 50% were seen once. This receptor was obtained from a woman aged 40 to 50 in good health. The sequencing sample was made of blood. The chain joins TRBV6-5 to TRBJ2-5, with D tentatively TRBD2 (5 bases). The CDR3 sequence: CASSQLAGEQETQYF. CDR3 DNA: TGTGCCAGCAGTCAACTGGCCGGGGAACAAGAGACCCAGTACTTC.